The 11 T cell receptor beta chains listed next were all sequenced from one sample in a study of radiotherapy plus CTLA-4 blockade in lung cancer. The protocol was immunoSEQ multiplex PCR, while the TCRdb copy is restricted to in-frame clones and leaves out a portion. The sample contains tens of thousands of clones, about 86% of which appear only once. The sample in question was peripheral blood, obtained from a patient treated with radiotherapy plus ipilimumab. The receptors originated from a human donor with non-small cell lung cancer whose response to radiotherapy plus ipilimumab could not be evaluated.

The rearrangement links TRBV7-2 to TRBJ2-1; D gene ambiguous. Germline-derived CDR1 and CDR2 are SGHTA and FQGNSA. Trimming removed 3 bases at V and 8 bases at J, with 17 bases between. The CDR3 spans 15 residues. CDR3 nucleotide sequence: TGTGCCAGCAGCTTCAGTACTACCCCCAGCGATGAGCAGTTCTTC. Translated, it gives CASSFSTTPSDEQFF.

J is TRBJ2-1 and V is TRBV6-1; a possible D gene is TRBD2 (6 bases). Between the trimmed V and J ends, which lost 8 bases and 0 bases, there was a span of 14 bases. Germline V gene lookup returns CDR1 MNHNS and CDR2 SASEGT. There are 15 residues in the CDR3. The CDR3, as DNA: TGTGCCAGCGGGTTAGCCGGGAGCTCCTACAATGAGCAGTTCTTC. This translates into CASGLAGSSYNEQFF.

This sequence joins TRBV28 and TRBJ1-4, with no clear D. Trimming removed 4 bases from V and 0 bases from J, with 6 bases in between. From germline, CDR1 is MDHEN and CDR2 SYDVKM. The CDR3 length is 14 residues. CDR3 bases: TGTGCCAGCAGTTGGGGAGCAACTAATGAAAAACTGTTTTTT. Its protein is CASSWGATNEKLFF.

This chain connects TRBV28 to TRBJ2-1, with a possible D match to TRBD2 (5 bases). The germline V gene encodes CDR1 MDHEN and CDR2 SYDVKM. The CDR3 sequence is 17 residues long. Trimming took 5 bases from V and 0 from J, leaving 17 bases between them. The CDR3 region has the DNA TGTGCCAGCAGTGTATCAGGACTCCTGAACTCCTACAATGAGCAGTTCTTC. It translates to CASSVSGLLNSYNEQFF.

The genes are TRBV27 and TRBJ1-6, with 7 bases aligning to TRBD1. The CDR3 contains 18 residues. The germline gives CDR1 MNHEY, CDR2 SMNVEV (reference sequence). V shed 8 bases, J shed 4 bases, and the junction held 17 bases outside the gene matches. The CDR3 loop is CASAHPRQGLFYNSPLHF. The CDR3 DNA reads TGTGCCAGCGCCCATCCTAGACAGGGTCTTTTTTATAATTCACCCCTCCACTTT.

This CDR3 reads CASSQVVRRNEQFF. The CDR3 nucleotides read TGCGCCAGCAGCCAAGTCGTCAGGAGGAATGAGCAGTTCTTC. The gene calls are TRBV4-3 and TRBJ2-1; a possible D gene is TRBD2 (5 bases). V gave up 1 base and J gave up 7 bases, with 11 bases separating them. CDR1 LGHNA and CDR2 YSLEER come from the germline V gene. The CDR3 is 14 amino acids.

This clone has just a few counts. This rearrangement joins TRBV27 to TRBJ2-5, with D tentatively TRBD2 (5 bases). The V gene lost 8 bases and the J gene lost 5 bases, with 6 bases spanning the gap. The CDR3 has 10 residues. The germline gives CDR1 MNHEY, CDR2 SMNVEV (reference sequence). Here the CDR3 DNA reads TGTGCCAGCCGCGGGGAGACCCAGTACTTC. Translated, it gives CASRGETQYF.

This chain links TRBV28 with TRBJ2-5; D is ambiguous. V was pared by 5 bases and J by 11 bases, with 12 bases between. CDR3 size: 11 residues. Germline V gene lookup returns CDR1 MDHEN and CDR2 SYDVKM. CDR3 DNA sequence: TGTGCCAGCAGTCAAGTCGCGGAGCAGTACTTC. This gives the protein CASSQVAEQYF. The variable domain in full, with the rest retrieved from reference TRBV28 and TRBJ2-5, is DVKVTQSSRYLVKRTGEKVFLECVQDMDHENMFWYRQDPGLGLRLIYFSYDVKMKEKGDIPEGYSVSREKKERFSLILESASTNQTSMYLCASSQVAEQYFGPGTRLLVL.

V and J are TRBV5-6 and TRBJ1-2; 10 bases map to TRBD1. Trimming cost V 5 bases and J 5 bases; bases outside gene matches: 6. This CDR3 is built from 14 residues. The germline V gene encodes CDR1 SGHDT and CDR2 YYEEEE. CDR3: CASSPPGQGYGYTF. DNA for the CDR3: TGTGCCAGCAGTCCGCCGGGACAGGGGTATGGCTACACCTTC.

V and J are TRBV5-1 and TRBJ2-3; 7 bases match TRBD2. Losses at the gene ends were 6 bases for V and 3 bases for J; bases not matched to a gene: 7. Per the germline V gene, CDR1 is SGHRS and CDR2 is YFSETQ. The CDR3 runs to 14 residues. CDR3 in amino acids: CASTMGRVTDTQYF. CDR3 in DNA: TGCGCCAGCACGATGGGGAGGGTAACAGATACGCAGTATTTT. The whole variable domain, remainder taken from reference TRBV5-1 and TRBJ2-3, is KAGVTQTPRYLIKTRGQQVTLSCSPISGHRSVSWYQQTPGQGLQFLFEYFSETQRNKGNFPGRFSGRQFSNSRSEMNVSTLELGDSALYLCASTMGRVTDTQYFGPGTRLTVL.

The rearrangement uses TRBV15 and TRBJ2-1, with TRBD2 as a possible D gene (7 bases). The CDR3 is made up of 12 amino acids. V lost 3 bases and J 13 bases, leaving 13 bases between the germline ends. In germline, CDR1 is LNHNV, CDR2 YYDKDF (reference sequence). The CDR3 coding sequence is TGTGCCACCAGCAGTTGGGGGGGCCACCAGTTCTTC. This sequence encodes CATSSWGGHQFF.